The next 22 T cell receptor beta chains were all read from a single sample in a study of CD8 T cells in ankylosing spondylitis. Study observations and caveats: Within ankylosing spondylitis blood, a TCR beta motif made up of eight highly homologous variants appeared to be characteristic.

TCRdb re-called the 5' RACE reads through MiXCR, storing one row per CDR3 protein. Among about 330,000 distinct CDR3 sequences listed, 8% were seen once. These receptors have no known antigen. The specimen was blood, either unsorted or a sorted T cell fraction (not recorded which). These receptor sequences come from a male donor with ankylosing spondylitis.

As DNA, the CDR3 is TGTGCCAGCAGTTTATCGAACCCGGGCTACGAGCAGTACTTC. Amino acids: CASSLSNPGYEQYF. V gene TRBV27 combines with J gene TRBJ2-7; unclear D gene. V lost 0 bases, J lost 3 bases, and 9 bases lay in between. The CDR3 has 14 amino acids. Germline values: CDR1 MNHEY, CDR2 SMNVEV (reference sequence).

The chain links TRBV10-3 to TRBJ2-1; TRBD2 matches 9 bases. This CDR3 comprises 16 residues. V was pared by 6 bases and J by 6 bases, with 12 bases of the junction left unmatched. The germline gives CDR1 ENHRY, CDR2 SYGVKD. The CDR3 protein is CAIRRLAGAKGNEQFF. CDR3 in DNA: TGTGCCATCAGGAGATTAGCGGGAGCGAAGGGCAATGAGCAGTTCTTC.

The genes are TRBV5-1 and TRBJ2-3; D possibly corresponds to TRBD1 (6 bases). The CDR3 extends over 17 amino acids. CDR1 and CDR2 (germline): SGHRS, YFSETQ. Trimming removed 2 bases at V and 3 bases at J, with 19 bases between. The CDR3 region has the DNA TGCGCCAGCAGCTTTACAACAGGGACCTTAGGAACAGATACGCAGTATTTT. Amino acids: CASSFTTGTLGTDTQYF.

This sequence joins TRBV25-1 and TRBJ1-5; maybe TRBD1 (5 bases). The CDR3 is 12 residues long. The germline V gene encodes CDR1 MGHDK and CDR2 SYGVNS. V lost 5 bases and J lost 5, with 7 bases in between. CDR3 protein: CASSWGYQPQHF. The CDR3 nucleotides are TGTGCCAGCAGTTGGGGGTATCAGCCCCAGCATTTT.

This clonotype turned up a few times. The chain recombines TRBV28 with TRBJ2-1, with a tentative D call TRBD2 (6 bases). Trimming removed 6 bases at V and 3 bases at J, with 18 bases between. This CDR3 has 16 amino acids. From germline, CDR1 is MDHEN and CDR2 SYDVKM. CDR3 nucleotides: TGTGCCAGCAGCCGTCGATCGGGAGTTGACTACAATGAGCAGTTCTTC. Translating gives CASSRRSGVDYNEQFF. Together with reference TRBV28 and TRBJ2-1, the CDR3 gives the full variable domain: DVKVTQSSRYLVKRTGEKVFLECVQDMDHENMFWYRQDPGLGLRLIYFSYDVKMKEKGDIPEGYSVSREKKERFSLILESASTNQTSMYLCASSRRSGVDYNEQFFGPGTRLTVL.

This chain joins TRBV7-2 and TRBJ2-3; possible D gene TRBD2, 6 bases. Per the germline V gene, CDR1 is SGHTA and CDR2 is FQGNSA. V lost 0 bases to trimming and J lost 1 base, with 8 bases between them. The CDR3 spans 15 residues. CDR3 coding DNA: TGTGCCAGCAGCTTAGCACTAGCAGGCACAGATACGCAGTATTTT. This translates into CASSLALAGTDTQYF.

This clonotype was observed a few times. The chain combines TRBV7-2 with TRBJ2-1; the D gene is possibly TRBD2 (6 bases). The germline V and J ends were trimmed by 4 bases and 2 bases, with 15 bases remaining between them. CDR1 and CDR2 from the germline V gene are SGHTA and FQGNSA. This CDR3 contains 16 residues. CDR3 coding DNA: TGTGCCAGCAGCTCCCAACTAGCTAGCCCCTACAATGAGCAGTTCTTC. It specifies CASSSQLASPYNEQFF.

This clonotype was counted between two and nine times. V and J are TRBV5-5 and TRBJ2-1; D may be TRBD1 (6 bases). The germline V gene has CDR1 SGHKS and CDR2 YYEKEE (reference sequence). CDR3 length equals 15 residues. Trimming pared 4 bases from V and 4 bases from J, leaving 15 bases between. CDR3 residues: CASSTIGQLYNEQFF. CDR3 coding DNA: TGTGCCAGCAGCACCATTGGACAGTTATACAATGAGCAGTTCTTC.

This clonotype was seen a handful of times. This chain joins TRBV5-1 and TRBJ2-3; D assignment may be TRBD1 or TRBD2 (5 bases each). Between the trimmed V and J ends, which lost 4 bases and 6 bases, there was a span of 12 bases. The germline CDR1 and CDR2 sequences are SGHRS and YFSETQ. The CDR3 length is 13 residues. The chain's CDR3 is CASSLGTQDTQYF. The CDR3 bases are TGCGCCAGCAGCCTCGGGACCCAGGATACGCAGTATTTT.

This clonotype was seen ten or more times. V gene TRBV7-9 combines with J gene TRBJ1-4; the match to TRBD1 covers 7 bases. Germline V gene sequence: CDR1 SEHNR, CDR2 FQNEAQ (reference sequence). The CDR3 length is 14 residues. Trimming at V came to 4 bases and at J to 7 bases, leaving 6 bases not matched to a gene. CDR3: CASSSQGTFEKLFF. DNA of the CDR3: TGTGCCAGCAGCTCACAGGGGACCTTTGAAAAACTGTTTTTT. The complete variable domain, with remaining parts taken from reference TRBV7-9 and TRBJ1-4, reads DTGVSQNPRHKITKRGQNVTFRCDPISEHNRLYWYRQTLGQGPEFLTYFQNEAQLEKSRLLSDRFSAERPKGSFSTLEIQRTEQGDSAMYLCASSSQGTFEKLFFGSGTQLSVL.

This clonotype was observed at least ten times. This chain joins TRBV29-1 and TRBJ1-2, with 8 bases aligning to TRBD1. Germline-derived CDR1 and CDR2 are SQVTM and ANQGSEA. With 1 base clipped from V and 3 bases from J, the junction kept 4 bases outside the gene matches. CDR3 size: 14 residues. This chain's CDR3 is CSVEGTGSDYGYTF. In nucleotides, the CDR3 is TGCAGCGTTGAAGGGACAGGGAGCGACTATGGCTACACCTTC.

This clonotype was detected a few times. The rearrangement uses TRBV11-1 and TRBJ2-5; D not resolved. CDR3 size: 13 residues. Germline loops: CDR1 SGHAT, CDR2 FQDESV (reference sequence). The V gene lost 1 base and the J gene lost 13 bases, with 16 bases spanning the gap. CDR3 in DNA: TGTGCCAGCAGCTTAGAAACGGCAGCCCCTCGGTACTTC. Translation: CASSLETAAPRYF.

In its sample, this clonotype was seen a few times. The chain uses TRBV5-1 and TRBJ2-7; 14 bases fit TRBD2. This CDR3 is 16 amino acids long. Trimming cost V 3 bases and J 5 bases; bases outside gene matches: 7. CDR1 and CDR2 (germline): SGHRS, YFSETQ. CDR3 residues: CASSWGTSGRPNEQYF. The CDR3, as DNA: TGCGCCAGCAGCTGGGGGACTAGCGGGAGACCCAACGAGCAGTACTTC.

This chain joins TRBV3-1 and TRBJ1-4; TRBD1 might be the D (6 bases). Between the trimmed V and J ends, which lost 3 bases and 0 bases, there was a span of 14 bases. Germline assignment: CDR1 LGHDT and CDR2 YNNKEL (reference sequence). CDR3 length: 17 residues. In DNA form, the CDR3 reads TGTGCCAGCAGCCATAACGACAGGAGGTCAACTAATGAAAAACTGTTTTTT. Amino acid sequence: CASSHNDRRSTNEKLFF.

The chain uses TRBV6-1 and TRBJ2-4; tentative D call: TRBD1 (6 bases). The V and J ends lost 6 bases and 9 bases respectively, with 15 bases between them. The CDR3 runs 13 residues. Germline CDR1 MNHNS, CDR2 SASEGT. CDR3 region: CASSPPGVLIQYF. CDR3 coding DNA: TGTGCCAGCAGCCCTCCAGGGGTTCTCATTCAGTACTTC.

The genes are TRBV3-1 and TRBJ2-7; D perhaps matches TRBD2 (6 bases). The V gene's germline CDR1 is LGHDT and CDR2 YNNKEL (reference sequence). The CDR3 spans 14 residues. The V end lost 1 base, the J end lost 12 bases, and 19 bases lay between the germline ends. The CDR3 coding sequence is TGTGCCAGCAGCCAAGTAGGGACGGGAGTCGGGCGGTACTTC. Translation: CASSQVGTGVGRYF.

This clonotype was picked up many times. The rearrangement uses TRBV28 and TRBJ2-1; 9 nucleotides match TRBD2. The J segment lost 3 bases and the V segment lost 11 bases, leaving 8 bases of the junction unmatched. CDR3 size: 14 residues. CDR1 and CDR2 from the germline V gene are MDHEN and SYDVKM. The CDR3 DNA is TGTGCCTCTCAACTTAGCGGGAGCTACAATGAGCAGTTCTTC. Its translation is CASQLSGSYNEQFF.

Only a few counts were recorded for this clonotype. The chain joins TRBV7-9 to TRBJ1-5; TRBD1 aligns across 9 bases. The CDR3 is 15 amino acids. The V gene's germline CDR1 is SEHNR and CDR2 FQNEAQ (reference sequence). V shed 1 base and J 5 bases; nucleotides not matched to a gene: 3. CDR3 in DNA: TGTGCCAGCAGCTTAGGGAACAGGGGGCATCAGCCCCAGCATTTT. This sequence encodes CASSLGNRGHQPQHF.

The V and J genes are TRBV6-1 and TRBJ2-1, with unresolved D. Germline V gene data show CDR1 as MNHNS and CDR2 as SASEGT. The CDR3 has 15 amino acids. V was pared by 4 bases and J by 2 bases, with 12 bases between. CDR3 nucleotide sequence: TGTGCCAGCAGTGTCGAACTCCTCCCCTACAATGAGCAGTTCTTC. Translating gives CASSVELLPYNEQFF.

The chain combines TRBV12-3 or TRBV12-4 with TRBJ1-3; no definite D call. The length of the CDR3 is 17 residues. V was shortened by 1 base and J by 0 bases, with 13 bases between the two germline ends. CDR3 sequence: CASSLGLPGLSGNTIYF. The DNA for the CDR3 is TGTGCCAGCAGTTTAGGTCTCCCAGGCCTCTCTGGAAACACCATATATTTT.

The CDR3: CASSSTSGRLTGELFF. Here the CDR3 DNA reads TGTGCCAGCAGCTCGACTAGCGGGAGGCTCACCGGGGAGCTGTTTTTT. The V gene is TRBV11-3, the J gene TRBJ2-2; 13 bases line up with TRBD2. V gave up 4 bases and J gave up 4 bases; unmatched junction bases: 3. CDR3 length equals 16 residues. Germline V CDR1 and CDR2: SGHNT, YENEEA.

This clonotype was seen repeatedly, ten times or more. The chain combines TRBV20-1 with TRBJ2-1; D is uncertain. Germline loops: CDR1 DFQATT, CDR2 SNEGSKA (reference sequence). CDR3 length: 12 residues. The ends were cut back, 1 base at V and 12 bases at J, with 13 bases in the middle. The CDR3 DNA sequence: TGCAGTGCTAGAGGTCCCTATTTTGCGCAGTTCTTC. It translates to CSARGPYFAQFF.